This T cell receptor (beta chain) originates from a study of cytomegalovirus exposure and HLA in healthy donors (TCRdb year 2017). Looking at the study overall: An earlier analysis of approximately 600 of the donors reported roughly 300 Gb of sequence data and some 120 million unique TCR beta sequences from about 180 million T cells. Roughly 300 gigabases of sequencing data and 70 million to 85 million unique TCR sequences were included in an early release covering around 600 HLA-typed donors. Of the 300 to 450 genotyped donors, around 81% fell in the genetic ancestry cluster associated with self-reported Caucasian donors. The study aimed to test whether cataloging public T cell receptors could reveal signatures of past pathogen exposure. The study profiled the T cell repertoires of hundreds of subjects by immunosequencing and related them to cytomegalovirus serostatus. A separate validation cohort of approximately 130 different subjects was used in addition to the 666-subject first cohort. To predict cytomegalovirus infection status, the study combined high-throughput TCR immunosequencing, statistical association of individual TCRs with disease status, and machine learning. In a later analysis, previously published TCR beta repertoires from 666 donors were re-analyzed and high-resolution HLA genotyping was added so that TCR occurrence patterns could be studied. Rather than drawing on any new phenotypic data, the later analysis identified candidate immune exposures from TCR beta sequences and the way those sequences occurred across donors. In an earlier analysis of 500 to 650 of the donors, high-throughput TCR beta sequencing was used to judge whether each TCR beta V gene segment behaved as functional or pseudogenic. Donor age, sex, ethnicity and CMV serostatus were compiled together with the repertoire data. Genome-wide SNP genotypes for about three fifths of the 666 donors were used in a later genetic analysis, which treated that subset as a discovery cohort. All discovery cohort repertoires had been generated on a single sequencing platform. Both class I and class II loci were covered by HLA typing, at four-digit resolution. Typing coverage differed by locus: A, B, C, DRB1 and DQB1 were typed in roughly 620-630 donors, DQA1 in 500 to 550, DPA1 in roughly 590, and DPB1 in approximately 450. Because of strong linkage in the cohort, roughly five DR-DQ haplotypes were treated as single units for association and clustering. Among roughly 400 genotyped donors of the cohort, an average of roughly 230,000 unique TCR beta nucleotide sequences was sequenced per donor, of which about 18% were non-productive. The paper's findings and limits, for the study overall: According to a later analysis, parvovirus B19, influenza, CMV and Epstein-Barr virus appeared linked to several top co-occurrence clusters. The study listed approximately 160 TCR beta chains as associated with cytomegalovirus. Assigning TCR associations to individual alleles was difficult when HLA alleles, especially DR and DQ, strongly co-occurred. The authors suggested that the approach could potentially be extended to other disease states and immunological phenotypes. A further reported finding was that TCR beta sequences accurately predicted the HLA-A and HLA-B alleles for most subjects in the first cohort. According to a later genetic analysis, donors in an Asian-associated ancestry cluster had fewer N-insertions in productive TCRs than the approximately 700-donor mean. Some IMGT-functional V segments, including TRBV6-2 and TRBV6-3, could not be told apart with the 87-base-pair reads, so those segments were excluded. While some public TCRs were present in many individuals, most TCR sequences turned up only very rarely across donors. V-gene and J-gene trimming of TCR beta chains was associated with a missense DCLRE1C variant in a later genetic analysis, and the association was replicated in an independent cohort. A cluster of highly shared sequence variants was judged likely to be a technical artifact of the sequencing pipeline. Immune exposure information for the cohort was limited to CMV serostatus. Linkage disequilibrium might explain the correlated functional status among segregating V segments, but an unknown experimental factor could not be excluded. A later analysis associated 15,000 or so TCR beta sequences with specific HLA alleles at a false discovery rate of 0.05. Because counts were too low, roughly 16 rarely observed V segments, including chromosome 9 orphons, were excluded from the earlier analysis of some 590 of the donors. Cytomegalovirus status was reported to be diagnosed by the classifier with high specificity and sensitivity in both the original and validation cohorts. Because HLA typing was unavailable for some donors at each locus, only the typed subset was used in association tests. An earlier analysis of approximately 570 of the donors showed that most TCR beta V segments appeared in productive rearrangements either about 87% or about 30% of the time, which broadly matched IMGT annotations. A later analysis found that most CMV-associated TCR beta chains appeared HLA-restricted, with HLA associations seemingly driven largely by CMV exposure. In a later analysis, the rate of TCR association differed among HLA loci, with DRB1 alleles having the most associated TCRs and HLA-C alleles having the fewest. In vitro tests confirmed that a few of the cytomegalovirus-associated TCR beta chains recognize cytomegalovirus antigens. The cohort was sequenced for TCR beta chains only, and without alpha or paired-chain data the features that could be detected were limited. The presence/absence analyses assumed that sequencing depth was roughly uniform across donors, and that assumption may not be true. In a later analysis, HLA-associated TCR beta chains showed more clonal expansion and lower generation probabilities than non-associated chains that were equally common.

The library was built by means of the immunoSEQ multiplex PCR assay. A mixture of 60 forward primers for TCR Vbeta segments and 13 reverse primers for TCR Jbeta segments was used in the multiplex PCR. The CDR3 region of rearranged TCR beta genes was amplified from genomic DNA with a multiplex PCR assay. The Illumina HiSeq System was used to sequence the amplified TCR beta libraries as 87-base-pair reads. For the original study's pipeline: A later analysis tallied 70 million to 100 million unique TCR beta chains across the 660 or so repertoires, and approximately 12 million of those chains were shared by two or more donors. To remove PCR and sequencing errors, raw reads were error-corrected and collapsed into unique sequences using a nearest-neighbor algorithm that merged closely related sequences. Alignment of CDR3 sequences to IMGT reference sequences was used to assign V, D and J gene segments. Each retained sequence needed at least a six-nucleotide match to both a V gene segment and a J gene segment. A rearrangement was called productive if the CDR3 had no stop codons and remained in frame with V and J, and every other rearrangement was called non-productive. Following IMGT convention, CDR3 was defined as the stretch from the second conserved V-encoded cysteine to the conserved J-encoded phenylalanine. The earlier analysis of about 620 of the donors excluded sequences that lacked an unambiguous match to a single V gene segment. In an earlier analysis of several hundred of the donors, a V segment was called functional when productive rearrangements were above 56.7%, and segregating when the standard deviation between donors exceeded 5%. A statistical classification framework was developed to diagnose cytomegalovirus status using the catalog of TCR beta chain sequences. A later analysis assigned V and J genes by comparing TCR nucleotide sequences with IMGT/GENE-DB human TR gene sequences. A later analysis assigned CDR3 sequences and most-parsimonious VDJ recombination scenarios with the TCRdist pipeline. In a later analysis, every TCR beta chain was defined by the combination of its CDR3 amino acid sequence and its V-gene family, and reads without a unique V-gene family were dropped. As a way to deal with suspected cross-contamination and a sequencing artifact, a later analysis dropped nearly 600 nucleotide sequences that were highly shared and had low generation probability. For each public chain, a later analysis derived a clonal expansion index from normalized ranks of inferred template counts within each repertoire. In a later analysis, generation probabilities were computed using a VDJ recombination model fitted to out-of-frame rearrangements, and the results were checked against IGoR. In a later analysis, hypergeometric tests were used to score TCR-TCR, TCR-HLA and TCR-CMV co-occurrence, with a repertoire-size bias correction applied to TCR pairs. In a later analysis, false discovery rates were estimated by permuting HLA or CMV assignments 20 times. In a later analysis, co-occurring TCRs were grouped using DBSCAN, with TCRdist sequence similarity added in when clustering inside HLA-allele-positive subsets. Co-occurrence clustering excluded repertoires with fewer than 30,000 or more than 120,000 public chains, plus five with anomalous nucleotide sharing. The table comes from immuneACCESS by way of TCRdb, which keeps in-frame sequences with V and J called. Part of the clones is missing from these tables; in studies checked, under half for an unresolved V gene and the rest for unknown reasons. That table supplies the V and J calls and clone size; D and trimming were determined from the DNA. The sample profile shows 200,000 to 250,000 clones; about 81% of them were found once. Of the sample, approximately 2.5% is held by the ten largest clones.

The cohort comprised fewer than 750 healthy bone marrow donors. Cohort members were all nominally healthy when sampled, although unrecorded immune exposures were likely present. The donor tested CMV seronegative, placing the donor among the 300 to 400 seronegative members of the cohort. Each donor provided a peripheral blood sample, and peripheral blood mononuclear cells were used for TCR beta sequencing. Genomic DNA extraction from the blood cell samples was performed with the Qiagen DNeasy Blood Extraction Kit. This clone has a single count. Its antigen remains unidentified. The sample holds no much larger clone one base away, and base qualities are not on file. Clipping removes 0 bases from V and 5 bases from J, with 13 as the unmatched junction base count. The CDR3 covers 17 residues, taking in both the cysteine and the phenylalanine. Only CDR3 DNA is held: 51 bases, read in frame from base 1. The germline V gene (reference sequence) specifies SGHKS as CDR1 and YYEKEE as CDR2.

This sequence uses TRBV5-5 and TRBJ2-5, with 7 bases matching TRBD1. This receptor was identified in a woman aged 40 to 55 in good health and CMV-seronegative. The source material was PBMCs. CDR3 protein: CASSLVLLRGRSETQYF. The DNA is as follows: TGTGCCAGCAGCTTGGTTCTCCTAAGGGGGCGGTCTGAGACCCAGTACTTC.